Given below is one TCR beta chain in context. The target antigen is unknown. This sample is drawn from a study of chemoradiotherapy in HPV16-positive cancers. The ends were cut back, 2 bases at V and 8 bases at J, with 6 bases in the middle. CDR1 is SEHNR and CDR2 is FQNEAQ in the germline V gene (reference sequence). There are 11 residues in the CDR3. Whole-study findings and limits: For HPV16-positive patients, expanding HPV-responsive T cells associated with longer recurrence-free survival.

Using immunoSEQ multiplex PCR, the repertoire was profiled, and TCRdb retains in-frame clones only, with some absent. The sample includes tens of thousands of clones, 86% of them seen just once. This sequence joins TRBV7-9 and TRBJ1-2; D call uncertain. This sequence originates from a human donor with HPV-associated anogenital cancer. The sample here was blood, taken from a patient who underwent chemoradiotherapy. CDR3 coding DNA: TGTGCCAGCAGCTTAACGGAGGGCTACACCTTC. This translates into CASSLTEGYTF.